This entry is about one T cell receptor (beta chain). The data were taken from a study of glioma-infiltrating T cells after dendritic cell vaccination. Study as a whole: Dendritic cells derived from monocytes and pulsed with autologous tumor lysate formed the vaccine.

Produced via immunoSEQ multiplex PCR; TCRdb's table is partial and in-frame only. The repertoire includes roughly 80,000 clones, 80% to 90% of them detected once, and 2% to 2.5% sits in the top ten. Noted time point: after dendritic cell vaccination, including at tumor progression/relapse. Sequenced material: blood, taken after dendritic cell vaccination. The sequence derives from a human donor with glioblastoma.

CDR3 coding DNA: TGTGCCAGCAGCTTAGTTCTAGCGGGAGGGCTAGGCTACTACGAGCAGTACTTC. Translated: CASSLVLAGGLGYYEQYF. The chain recombines TRBV7-8 with TRBJ2-7; 12 bases align to TRBD2. Per the germline V gene, CDR1 is SGHVS and CDR2 is FQNEAQ. The ends lost 1 base at V and 3 bases at J; junction bases unmatched: 10. The CDR3 totals 18 residues.